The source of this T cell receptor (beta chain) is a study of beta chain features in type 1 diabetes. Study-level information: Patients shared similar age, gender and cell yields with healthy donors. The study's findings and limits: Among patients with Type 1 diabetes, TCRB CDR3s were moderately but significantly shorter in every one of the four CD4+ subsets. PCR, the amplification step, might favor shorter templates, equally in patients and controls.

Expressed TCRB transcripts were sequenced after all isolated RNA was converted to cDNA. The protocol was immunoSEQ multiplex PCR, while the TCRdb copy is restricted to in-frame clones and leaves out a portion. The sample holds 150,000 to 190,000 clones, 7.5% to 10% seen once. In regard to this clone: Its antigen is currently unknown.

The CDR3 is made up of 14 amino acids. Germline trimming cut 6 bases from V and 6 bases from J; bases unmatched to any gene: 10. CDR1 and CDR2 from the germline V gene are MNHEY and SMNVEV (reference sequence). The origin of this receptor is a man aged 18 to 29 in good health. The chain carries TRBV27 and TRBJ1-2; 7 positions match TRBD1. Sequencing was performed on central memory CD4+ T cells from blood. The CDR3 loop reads CASRLADRSHGYTF. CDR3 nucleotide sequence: TGTGCCAGCAGACTAGCGGACAGGTCTCATGGCTACACCTTC.